The 19 T cell receptor beta chains presented below share a single source sample, sequenced in a study of OX40 agonist ivuxolimab in advanced cancers. Only in-frame clones appear in the TCRdb table, and some are missing; sequencing was by immunoSEQ multiplex PCR. The sample yields about 63,000 clones, around nine tenths seen once. This material consisted of CD4+ or CD8+ T cells sorted from blood, taken in a trial of the OX40 agonist ivuxolimab. These receptors all come from an adult with an advanced solid tumor such as melanoma, head and neck, liver or kidney cancer.

The chain joins TRBV10-3 to TRBJ2-7, with 10 nucleotides matching TRBD2. The V gene's germline CDR1 is ENHRY and CDR2 SYGVKD. There are 14 residues in the CDR3. Trimming cost V 11 bases and J 7 bases; bases outside gene matches: 14. CDR3 DNA sequence: TGTGCCGGCCGCCCTAGCGGGAGTTCAGTGGAGCAGTACTTC. It codes for CAGRPSGSSVEQYF.

The chain employs TRBV6-1 and TRBJ1-1, with no clear D. Trimming removed 7 bases at V and 4 bases at J, with 10 bases between. CDR1 and CDR2 (germline): MNHNS, SASEGT. The CDR3 spans 12 residues. Written as DNA, the CDR3 is TGTGCCAGCATGAGAGTGAGCACTGAAGCTTTCTTT. Translated, it gives CASMRVSTEAFF.

The V and J genes are TRBV19 and TRBJ2-7, with D maybe TRBD1 (5 bases). V was clipped by 6 bases and J by 2 bases, with 14 bases between them. The CDR3 spans 14 residues. The V gene's germline CDR1 is LNHDA and CDR2 SQIVND (reference sequence). The CDR3 here is CASSRKGNAYEQYF. Here the CDR3 DNA reads TGTGCCAGTAGCCGAAAGGGGAATGCCTACGAGCAGTACTTC.

The chain combines TRBV27 with TRBJ2-7; TRBD2 might be the D (6 bases). This CDR3 spans 13 amino acids. The germline V and J ends were trimmed by 6 bases and 2 bases, with 11 bases remaining between them. Germline V CDR1 and CDR2: MNHEY, SMNVEV (reference sequence). The CDR3 nucleotides read TGTGCCAGCAGCGGCGGGGCAACCTACGAGCAGTACTTC. It yields the protein CASSGGATYEQYF.

The rearrangement uses TRBV19 and TRBJ2-2; 9 bases match TRBD1. Germline lookup yields CDR1 LNHDA and CDR2 SQIVND (reference sequence). V trimming: 10 bases; J trimming: 3 bases; junction bases outside the gene matches: 9. The CDR3 runs 15 residues. In DNA form, the CDR3 reads TGTGCCACCAAACCCGGGACAGGGTACACCGGGGAGCTGTTTTTT. This codes for CATKPGTGYTGELFF.

The rearrangement links TRBV27 to TRBJ2-5; 8 bases agree with TRBD2. Germline CDR1 is MNHEY and CDR2 is SMNVEV (reference sequence). The CDR3 extends over 15 amino acids. Trimming cost V 5 bases and J 7 bases; bases outside gene matches: 12. CDR3 amino acids: CASSPFQAGEVTQYF. The CDR3 bases are TGTGCCAGCAGTCCGTTTCAAGCGGGAGAGGTGACCCAGTACTTC.

The gene calls are TRBV5-1 and TRBJ2-1; 8 bases fit TRBD2. Trimming cost V 0 bases and J 4 bases; bases outside gene matches: 9. Germline lookup yields CDR1 SGHRS and CDR2 YFSETQ. The length of the CDR3 is 17 residues. CDR3 in DNA: TGCGCCAGCAGCTTGGTCGGTAGCGGGGTCCCGTACAATGAGCAGTTCTTC. It encodes CASSLVGSGVPYNEQFF.

The chain has TRBV7-6 and TRBJ1-1; D is unclear. V lost 1 base to trimming and J lost 8 bases, with 11 bases between them. CDR1 and CDR2 (germline): SGHVS, FNYEAQ. CDR3 length: 13 residues. Here the CDR3 reads CASSLGAASEAFF. DNA for the CDR3: TGTGCCAGCAGCTTAGGAGCAGCATCGGAAGCTTTCTTT.

The genes are TRBV11-2 and TRBJ2-2; 9 bases fit TRBD1. The V and J ends lost 3 bases and 4 bases, in that order; junction bases with no gene match: 0. The germline CDR1 and CDR2 sequences are SGHAT and FQNNGV. The CDR3 loop spans 14 amino acids. CDR3 sequence: CASSLDRGTGELFF. In DNA, the CDR3 is TGTGCCAGCAGCTTGGACAGGGGCACCGGGGAGCTGTTTTTT.

This chain joins TRBV28 and TRBJ2-5, with D possibly matching TRBD2 (6 bases). The CDR3 sequence is 13 residues long. Germline lookup yields CDR1 MDHEN and CDR2 SYDVKM. The V end lost 2 bases, the J end lost 6 bases, and 10 bases lay between the germline ends. This CDR3 is CASSLTSPQTQYF. The CDR3 coding sequence is TGTGCCAGCAGTTTAACTAGCCCGCAGACCCAGTACTTC.

This chain links TRBV18 with TRBJ2-7, with D tentatively TRBD2 (6 bases). V gave up 2 bases and J gave up 3 bases, with 14 bases separating them. Per germline, CDR1 KGHSH and CDR2 LQKENI. The CDR3 runs to 15 residues. CDR3 protein: CASSPRTGRFYEQYF. CDR3 nucleotide sequence: TGTGCCAGCTCACCAAGAACGGGGAGGTTCTACGAGCAGTACTTC.

This chain uses TRBV13 with TRBJ2-1; D not certain. The CDR3 length is 11 residues. CDR1 and CDR2 from the germline V gene are PRHDT and FYEKMQ (reference sequence). Trimming took off 6 bases at V and 8 bases at J, with 8 bases between the two ends. In nucleotides, the CDR3 is TGTGCCAGCAGTGCCCTTTATGAGCAGTTCTTC. Translated: CASSALYEQFF.

The rearrangement links TRBV28 to TRBJ2-1, with D uncertain. The germline gives CDR1 MDHEN, CDR2 SYDVKM. V gave up 2 bases and J gave up 7 bases, with 0 bases separating them. This CDR3 region has 10 residues. CDR3 sequence reads: CASSLNEQFF. As DNA, the CDR3 is TGTGCCAGCAGTTTAAATGAGCAGTTCTTC. Full variable domain (outside the CDR3, taken from reference TRBV28 and TRBJ2-1): DVKVTQSSRYLVKRTGEKVFLECVQDMDHENMFWYRQDPGLGLRLIYFSYDVKMKEKGDIPEGYSVSREKKERFSLILESASTNQTSMYLCASSLNEQFFGPGTRLTVL.

This sequence joins TRBV6-1 and TRBJ2-1; TRBD1 might be the D (5 bases). The length of the CDR3 is 17 residues. The V end lost 4 bases, the J end lost 0 bases, and 16 bases lay between the germline ends. Germline CDR1 MNHNS, CDR2 SASEGT. CDR3 DNA sequence: TGTGCCAGCAGTGGCAGTGGTCGGACACTCTCCTACAATGAGCAGTTCTTC. It translates to CASSGSGRTLSYNEQFF.

The DNA for the CDR3 is TGTGCCGGGACAGGGGTTGGTTCCGGGGAGCTGTTTTTT. The encoded protein is CAGTGVGSGELFF. V gene TRBV6-1 combines with J gene TRBJ2-2; 10 bases agree with TRBD1. The CDR3 consists of 13 residues. Unmatched junction bases numbered 6, after V lost 11 bases and J lost 6 bases. Germline V gives CDR1 MNHNS, CDR2 SASEGT.

The chain has TRBV30 and TRBJ1-4; D gene ambiguous. V was clipped by 6 bases and J by 1 base, with 12 bases between them. CDR3 size: 14 residues. CDR1 GTSNPN and CDR2 SVGIG come from the germline V gene (reference sequence). CDR3 nucleotide sequence: TGTGCCTGCTCGGTGACTTTAACTAATGAAAAACTGTTTTTT. This translates into CACSVTLTNEKLFF.

The chain joins TRBV7-3 to TRBJ2-1; 8 nucleotides agree with TRBD2. Trimming removed 1 base from V and 7 bases from J; junction bases left unmatched: 9. The CDR3 totals 16 residues. Germline-derived CDR1 and CDR2 are SGHTA and FQGTGA. The CDR3 loop is CASSLRRSSGINEQFF. Here the CDR3 DNA reads TGTGCCAGCAGCTTAAGGCGTAGTAGCGGGATAAATGAGCAGTTCTTC. Full variable domain (missing parts from reference TRBV7-3 and TRBJ2-1): GAGVSQTPSNKVTEKGKYVELRCDPISGHTALYWYRQSLGQGPEFLIYFQGTGAADDSGLPNDRFFAVRPEGSVSTLKIQRTERGDSAVYLCASSLRRSSGINEQFFGPGTRLTVL.

The genes are TRBV28 and TRBJ2-1, with TRBD2 as a possible D gene (6 bases). V was trimmed by 3 bases and J by 4 bases, leaving 16 bases between them. Germline CDR1 and CDR2: MDHEN and SYDVKM. There are 16 residues in the CDR3. The CDR3 DNA reads TGTGCCAGCAGTTTCTTCGGGACTGCCTCTTACAATGAGCAGTTCTTC. Its protein product is CASSFFGTASYNEQFF. The full variable domain, rest sourced from reference TRBV28 and TRBJ2-1, is DVKVTQSSRYLVKRTGEKVFLECVQDMDHENMFWYRQDPGLGLRLIYFSYDVKMKEKGDIPEGYSVSREKKERFSLILESASTNQTSMYLCASSFFGTASYNEQFFGPGTRLTVL.

To note about this clone: The same CDR3 is also encoded by other DNA sequences in this sample. The chain couples TRBV5-1 to TRBJ2-1, with D possibly TRBD1 on 5 matching bases. With 2 bases removed from V and 1 base from J, the gap between germline ends came to 10 bases. CDR1 and CDR2 (germline): SGHRS, YFSETQ. The CDR3 extends over 15 amino acids. CDR3 DNA: TGCGCCAGCAGCTTACAGGCTTCTTCCTACAATGAGCAGTTCTTC. Its protein product is CASSLQASSYNEQFF.